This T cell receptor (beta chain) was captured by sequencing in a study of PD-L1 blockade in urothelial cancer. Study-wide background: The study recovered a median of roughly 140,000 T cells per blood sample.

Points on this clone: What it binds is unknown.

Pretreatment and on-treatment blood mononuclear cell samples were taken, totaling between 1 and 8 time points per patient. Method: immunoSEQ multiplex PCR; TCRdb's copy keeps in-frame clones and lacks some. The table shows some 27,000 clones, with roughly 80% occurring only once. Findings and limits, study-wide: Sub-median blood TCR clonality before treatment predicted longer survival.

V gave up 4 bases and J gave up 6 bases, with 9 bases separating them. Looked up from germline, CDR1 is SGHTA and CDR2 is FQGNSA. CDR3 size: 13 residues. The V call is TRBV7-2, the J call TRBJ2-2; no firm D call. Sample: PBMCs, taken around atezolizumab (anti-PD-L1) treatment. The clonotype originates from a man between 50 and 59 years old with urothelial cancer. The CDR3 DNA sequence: TGTGCCAGCAGCTCCGCCCACTCCGGGGAGCTGTTTTTT. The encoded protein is CASSSAHSGELFF.